This TCR beta chain was captured in a study of blood T cell repertoires in COVID-19. At the level of the study: There were acute and convalescent COVID-19 samples, and they came from the United States, Italy and Spain. From T cells, B-cell-depleted T cells, or PBMCs came the material, which was cDNA or gDNA.

This CDR3 is built from 14 residues. J gave up 8 bases and V 0 bases, and 9 bases lay outside the gene matches. Germline lookup yields CDR1 SQVTM and CDR2 ANQGSEA. Seattle enrolled patients during active infection and tracked them longitudinally. Authors' processing steps: Amplification of reference gene primers was used by the study to estimate nucleated cell counts. This table comes from immunoSEQ multiplex PCR, and its TCRdb copy is limited to in-frame clones, with some not included. V, J and clone size are those of that table, while D and trimming were read from the DNA. The top ten hold roughly 0.58% of the sample, which has 170,000 or so clones, approximately 86% seen once.

V is TRBV29-1 and J is TRBJ1-2; 7 nucleotides agree with TRBD1. The source material was peripheral blood. This clonotype was sampled from a man aged 55 to 69 with COVID-19, enrolled during active disease. The CDR3 DNA follows: TGCAGCGTTGAAGACTACCCCGGGACAGTAGGCTACACCTTC. Protein sequence: CSVEDYPGTVGYTF.